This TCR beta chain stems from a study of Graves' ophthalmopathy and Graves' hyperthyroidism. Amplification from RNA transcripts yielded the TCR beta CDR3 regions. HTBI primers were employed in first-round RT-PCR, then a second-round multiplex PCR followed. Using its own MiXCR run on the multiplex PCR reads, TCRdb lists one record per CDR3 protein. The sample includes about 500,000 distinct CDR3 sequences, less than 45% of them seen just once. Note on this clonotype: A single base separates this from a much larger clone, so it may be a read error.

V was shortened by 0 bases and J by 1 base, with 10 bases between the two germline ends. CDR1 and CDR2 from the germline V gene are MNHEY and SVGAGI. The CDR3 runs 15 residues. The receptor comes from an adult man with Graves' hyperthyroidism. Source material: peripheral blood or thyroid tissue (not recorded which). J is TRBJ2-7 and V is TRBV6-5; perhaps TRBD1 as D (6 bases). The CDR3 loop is CASSYSGAESYEQYF. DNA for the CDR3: TGTGCCAGCAGTTACTCGGGGGCAGAGTCCTACGAGCAGTACTTC.